These 4 T cell receptor beta chains were all obtained from the same sample, sequenced in a study of CD4 T cell repertoires in COVID-19. Sequencing was done directly on freshly isolated, uncultured memory T cells. TCRdb keeps only in-frame clones here, not all; method: immunoSEQ multiplex PCR. The data hold several thousand clones, with 84% observed a single time. Sequenced material: effector memory CD4+ T cells from blood, taken before the COVID-19 pandemic. Source of these receptors: a human donor who had COVID-19.

The chain employs TRBV7-8 and TRBJ1-5; tentatively, D is TRBD1 (5 bases). Germline V lookup: CDR1 SGHVS, CDR2 FQNEAQ. V lost 4 bases and J 4 bases, leaving 11 bases between the germline ends. The CDR3 consists of 14 residues. The CDR3 DNA reads as TGTGCCAGCAGCTCCGACAGTGCGAATCAGCCCCAGCATTTT. Translation: CASSSDSANQPQHF.

This clone is medium-sized (0.01 to 0.1%) by share. The CDR3 DNA is TGTGCCAGCAGCTTAATCGCAGGCGCTGGGTACGAGCAGTACTTC. It yields the protein CASSLIAGAGYEQYF. The chain links TRBV7-2 to TRBJ2-7; D remains unclear. The germline V gene encodes CDR1 SGHTA and CDR2 FQGNSA. V lost 2 bases and J 4 bases, leaving 15 bases between the germline ends. This CDR3 region has 15 residues.

This clone was detected only a few times. As DNA, the CDR3 is TGTGCCAGCAGTACGCGGGGGGGGGATGGGGAGCAGTACTTC. This encodes CASSTRGGDGEQYF. V gene TRBV6-1 combines with J gene TRBJ2-7; 9 bases agree with TRBD2. Per germline, CDR1 MNHNS and CDR2 SASEGT. The length of the CDR3 is 14 residues. V gave up 5 bases and J gave up 7 bases; unmatched junction bases: 9.

V is TRBV6-1 and J is TRBJ2-1; 7 bases match TRBD2. From germline, CDR1 is MNHNS and CDR2 SASEGT. This CDR3 spans 16 amino acids. V shed 0 bases, J shed 5 bases, and the junction held 7 bases outside the gene matches. Here the CDR3 reads CASSEALSGVNNEQFF. As DNA, the CDR3 is TGTGCCAGCAGTGAAGCGCTGAGCGGGGTTAACAATGAGCAGTTCTTC.